The clone carrying this T cell receptor (beta chain) occurred many times. The CDR3 spans 13 residues. With 7 bases removed from V and 8 bases from J, the gap between germline ends came to 15 bases. The library targeted TCRbeta and was prepared with unique molecular identifiers. A single record per CDR3 protein comes from TCRdb applying MiXCR to the PCR reads. The sample shows a few hundred thousand distinct CDR3 sequences, 13% of them seen only once. This sample is drawn from a study of T-cell reconstitution after alpha-beta-depleted transplantation in children. The specimen was PBMCs, collected from the stem cell graft. The chain employs TRBV12-3 or TRBV12-4 and TRBJ2-1; no reliable D call. The sequence was obtained from a human donor who donated a stem cell graft to a child with Fanconi anemia. The CDR3 sequence is CASIRAGADEQFF. The CDR3 coding sequence is TGTGCCAGCATTAGAGCCGGAGCCGATGAGCAGTTCTTC.